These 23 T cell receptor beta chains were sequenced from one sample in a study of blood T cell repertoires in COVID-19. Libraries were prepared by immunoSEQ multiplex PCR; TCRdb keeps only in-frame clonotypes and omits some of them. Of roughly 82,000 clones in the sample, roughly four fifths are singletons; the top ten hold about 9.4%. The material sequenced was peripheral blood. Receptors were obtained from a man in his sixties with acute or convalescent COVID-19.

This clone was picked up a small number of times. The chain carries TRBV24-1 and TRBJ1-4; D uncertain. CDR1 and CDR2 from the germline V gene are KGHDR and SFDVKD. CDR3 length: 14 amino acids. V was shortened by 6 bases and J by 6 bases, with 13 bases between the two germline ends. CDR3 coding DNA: TGTGCCACCAGTTATCGGTCGAGGGATGAAAAACTGTTTTTT. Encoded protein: CATSYRSRDEKLFF.

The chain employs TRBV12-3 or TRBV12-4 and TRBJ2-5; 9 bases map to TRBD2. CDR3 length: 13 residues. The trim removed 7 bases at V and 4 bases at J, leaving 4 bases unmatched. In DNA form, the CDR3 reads TGTGCCAGCACCAATAGCGGGGGAGAGACCCAGTACTTC. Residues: CASTNSGGETQYF.

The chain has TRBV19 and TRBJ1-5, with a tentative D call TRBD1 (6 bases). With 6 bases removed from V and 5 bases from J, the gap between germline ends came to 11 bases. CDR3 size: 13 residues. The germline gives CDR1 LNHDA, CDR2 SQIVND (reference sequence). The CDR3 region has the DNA TGTGCCAGTAGCCGGGACATTTATCAGCCCCAGCATTTT. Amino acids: CASSRDIYQPQHF.

CDR3 amino acids: CASSPSGAEQFF. As DNA, the CDR3 is TGTGCCAGCAGTCCATCTGGGGCCGAGCAGTTCTTC. V usage is TRBV6-5 and J usage is TRBJ2-1; D might be TRBD1 (5 bases). The V gene's germline CDR1 is MNHEY and CDR2 SVGAGI. Trimming stripped 5 bases from V and 10 bases from J, with 12 bases between. There are 12 residues in the CDR3.

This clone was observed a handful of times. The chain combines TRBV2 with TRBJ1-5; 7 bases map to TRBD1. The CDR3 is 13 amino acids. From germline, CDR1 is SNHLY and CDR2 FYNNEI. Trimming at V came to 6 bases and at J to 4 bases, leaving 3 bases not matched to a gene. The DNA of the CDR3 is TGTGCCAGCAGGGAGGGGGCGAATCAGCCCCAGCATTTT. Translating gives CASREGANQPQHF.

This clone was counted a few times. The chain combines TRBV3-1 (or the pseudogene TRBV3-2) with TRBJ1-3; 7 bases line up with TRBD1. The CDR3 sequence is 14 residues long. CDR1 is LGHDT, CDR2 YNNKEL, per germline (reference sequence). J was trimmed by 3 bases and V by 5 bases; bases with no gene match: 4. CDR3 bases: TGTGCCAGCAGCGGGACAGCCCTTGGAAACACCATATATTTT. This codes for CASSGTALGNTIYF.

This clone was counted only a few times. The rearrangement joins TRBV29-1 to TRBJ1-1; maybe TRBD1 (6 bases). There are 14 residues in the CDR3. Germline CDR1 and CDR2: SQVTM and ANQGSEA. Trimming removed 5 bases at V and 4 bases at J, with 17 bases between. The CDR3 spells CSVKTQGAGTEAFF. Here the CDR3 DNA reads TGCAGCGTTAAGACACAGGGAGCTGGCACTGAAGCTTTCTTT. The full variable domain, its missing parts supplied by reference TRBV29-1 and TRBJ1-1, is SAVISQKPSRDICQRGTSLTIQCQVDSQVTMMFWYRQQPGQSLTLIATANQGSEATYESGFVIDKFPISRPNLTFSTLTVSNMSPEDSSIYLCSVKTQGAGTEAFFGQGTRLTVV.

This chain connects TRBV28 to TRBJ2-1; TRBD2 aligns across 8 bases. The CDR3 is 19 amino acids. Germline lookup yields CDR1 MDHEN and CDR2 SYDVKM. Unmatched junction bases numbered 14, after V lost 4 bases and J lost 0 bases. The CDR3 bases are TGTGCCAGCAGTTCACCGAGGGCGGGAGGTACGAGCTCCTACAATGAGCAGTTCTTC. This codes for CASSSPRAGGTSSYNEQFF.

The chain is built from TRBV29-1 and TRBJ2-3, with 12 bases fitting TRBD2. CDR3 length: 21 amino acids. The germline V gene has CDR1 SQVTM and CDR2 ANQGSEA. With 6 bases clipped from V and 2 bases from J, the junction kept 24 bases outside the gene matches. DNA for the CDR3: TGCAGCGTCCTTCCATCCCCCGCGGGACTAGCGGGTCCTCTTTACACAGATACGCAGTATTTT. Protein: CSVLPSPAGLAGPLYTDTQYF.

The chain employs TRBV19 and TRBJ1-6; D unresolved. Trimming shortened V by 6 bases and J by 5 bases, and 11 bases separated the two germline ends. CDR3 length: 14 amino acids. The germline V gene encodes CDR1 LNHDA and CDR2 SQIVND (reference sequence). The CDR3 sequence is CASRESPDNSPLHF. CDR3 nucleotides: TGTGCCAGTAGGGAGTCTCCAGATAATTCACCCCTCCACTTT.

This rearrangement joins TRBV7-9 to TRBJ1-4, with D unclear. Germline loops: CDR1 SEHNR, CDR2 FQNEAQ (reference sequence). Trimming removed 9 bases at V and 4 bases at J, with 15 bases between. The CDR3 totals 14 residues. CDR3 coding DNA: TGTGCCAGTCCGAGGGCGAAAGGTAATGAAAAACTGTTTTTT. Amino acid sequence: CASPRAKGNEKLFF.

The CDR3 reads CASSLGTGSPPLHF. The CDR3 DNA is TGTGCCAGCAGTTTAGGGACAGGGTCGCCACCCCTCCACTTT. The chain is built from TRBV6-5 and TRBJ1-6; 9 nucleotides match TRBD1. With 4 bases clipped from V and 11 bases from J, the junction kept 6 bases outside the gene matches. The CDR3 spans 14 residues. The germline V gene encodes CDR1 MNHEY and CDR2 SVGAGI.

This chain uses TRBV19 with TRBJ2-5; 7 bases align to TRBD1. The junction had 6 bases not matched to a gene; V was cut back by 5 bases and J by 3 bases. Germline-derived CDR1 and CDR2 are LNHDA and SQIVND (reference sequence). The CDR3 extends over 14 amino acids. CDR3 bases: TGTGCCAGTAGTGTGACAGGGTCAGAAGAGACCCAGTACTTC. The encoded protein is CASSVTGSEETQYF.

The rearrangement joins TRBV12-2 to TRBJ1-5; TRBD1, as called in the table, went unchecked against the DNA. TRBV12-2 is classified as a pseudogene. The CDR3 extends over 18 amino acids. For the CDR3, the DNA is TGTGCAAGTCGCCCCCCCCCAGGACAGGGGCCCTCCAATCAGCCCCAGCATTTT. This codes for CASRPPPGQGPSNQPQHF.

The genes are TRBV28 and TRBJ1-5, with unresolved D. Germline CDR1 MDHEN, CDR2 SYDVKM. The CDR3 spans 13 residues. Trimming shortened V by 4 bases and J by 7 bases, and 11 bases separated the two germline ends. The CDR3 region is CASSSGGRQPQHF. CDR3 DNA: TGTGCCAGCAGTTCGGGAGGAAGGCAGCCCCAGCATTTT.

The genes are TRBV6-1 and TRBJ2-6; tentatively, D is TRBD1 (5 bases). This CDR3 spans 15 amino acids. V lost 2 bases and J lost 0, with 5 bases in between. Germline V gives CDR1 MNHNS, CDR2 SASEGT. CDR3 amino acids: CASSEQGSGANVLTF. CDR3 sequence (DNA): TGTGCCAGCAGTGAACAGGGCTCTGGGGCCAACGTCCTGACTTTC.

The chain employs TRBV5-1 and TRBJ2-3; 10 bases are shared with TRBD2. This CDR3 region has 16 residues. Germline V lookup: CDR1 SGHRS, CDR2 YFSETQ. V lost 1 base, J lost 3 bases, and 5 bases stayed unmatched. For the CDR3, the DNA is TGCGCCAGCAGCTTGCTAAGCGGGGGGGCGACAGATACGCAGTATTTT. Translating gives CASSLLSGGATDTQYF.

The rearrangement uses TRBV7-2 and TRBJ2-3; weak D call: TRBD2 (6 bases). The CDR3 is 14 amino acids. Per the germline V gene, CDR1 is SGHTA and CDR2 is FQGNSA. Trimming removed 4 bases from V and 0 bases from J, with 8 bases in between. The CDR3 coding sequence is TGTGCCAGCAGCTGGGACTCTAGCACAGATACGCAGTATTTT. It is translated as CASSWDSSTDTQYF.

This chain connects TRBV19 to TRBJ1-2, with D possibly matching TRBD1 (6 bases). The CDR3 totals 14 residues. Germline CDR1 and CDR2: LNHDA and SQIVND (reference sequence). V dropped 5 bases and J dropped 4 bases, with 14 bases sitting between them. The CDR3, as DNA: TGTGCCAGTAGTTTTCCAGGGGTCGGCTATGGCTACACCTTC. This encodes CASSFPGVGYGYTF.

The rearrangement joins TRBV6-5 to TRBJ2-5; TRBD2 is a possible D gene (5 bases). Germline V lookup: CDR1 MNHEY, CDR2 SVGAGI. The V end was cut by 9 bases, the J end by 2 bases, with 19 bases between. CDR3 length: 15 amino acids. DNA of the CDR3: TGTGCCAGTCAACCTAGGCGAGGGTCGCAAGAGACCCAGTACTTC. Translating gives CASQPRRGSQETQYF.

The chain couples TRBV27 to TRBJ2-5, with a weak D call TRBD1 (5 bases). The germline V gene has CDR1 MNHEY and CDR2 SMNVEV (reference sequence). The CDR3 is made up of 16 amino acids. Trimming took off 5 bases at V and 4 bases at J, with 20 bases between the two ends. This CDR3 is CASSPTAPTGRETQYF. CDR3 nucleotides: TGTGCCAGCAGTCCTACCGCCCCTACAGGTCGAGAGACCCAGTACTTC.

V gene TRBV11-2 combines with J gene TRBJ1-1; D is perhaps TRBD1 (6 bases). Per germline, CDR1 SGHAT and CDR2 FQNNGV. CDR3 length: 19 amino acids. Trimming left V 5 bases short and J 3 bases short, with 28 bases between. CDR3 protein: CASSPGVFDNRARDTEAFF. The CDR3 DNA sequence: TGTGCCAGCAGCCCAGGGGTTTTCGATAACAGGGCGAGGGACACTGAAGCTTTCTTT.

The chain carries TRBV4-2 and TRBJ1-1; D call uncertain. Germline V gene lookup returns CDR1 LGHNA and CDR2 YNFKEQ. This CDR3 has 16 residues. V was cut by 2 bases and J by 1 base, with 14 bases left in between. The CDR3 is CASSQQGRAENTEAFF. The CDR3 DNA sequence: TGTGCCAGCAGCCAACAAGGCAGAGCGGAGAACACTGAAGCTTTCTTT.